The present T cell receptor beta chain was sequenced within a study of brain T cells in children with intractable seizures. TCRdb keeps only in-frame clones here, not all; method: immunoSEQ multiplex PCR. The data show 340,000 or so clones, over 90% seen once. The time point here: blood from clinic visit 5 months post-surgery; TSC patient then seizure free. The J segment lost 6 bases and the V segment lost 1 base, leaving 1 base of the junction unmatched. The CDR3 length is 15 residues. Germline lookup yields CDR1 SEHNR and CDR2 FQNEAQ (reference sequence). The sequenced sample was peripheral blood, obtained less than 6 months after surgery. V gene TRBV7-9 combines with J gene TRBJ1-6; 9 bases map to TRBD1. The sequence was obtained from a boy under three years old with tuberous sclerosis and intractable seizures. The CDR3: CASSLEGQGNSPLHF. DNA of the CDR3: TGTGCCAGCAGCTTAGAGGGACAGGGTAATTCACCCCTCCACTTT.